The next 18 T cell receptor beta chains were all read from a single sample in a study of T cell clonality in common variable immunodeficiency. Sequencing used immunoSEQ multiplex PCR; TCRdb keeps in-frame clones, though not all of them. The profile covers about 45,000 clones, none occurring a single time. The specimen sequenced was peripheral blood mononuclear cells. The receptors shown here come from a person aged 18 to 69 in good health.

This clone was detected many times. The read ends 3 residues before the CDR3 terminus; that terminus is restored from the germline J gene. The V and J genes are TRBV5-1 and TRBJ2-5; D is uncertain. CDR1 and CDR2 (germline): SGHRS, YFSETQ. Deletions cut 1 base from V and 5 bases from J, with 9 bases between. The length of the CDR3 is 13 residues. CDR3 DNA (partial): TGCGCCAGCAGCTTGCTTCCGAGGGAGACC. Protein sequence: CASSLLPRET. In full, the CDR3 reads CASSLLPRETQYF.

This clone occurred many times. Other nucleotide sequences in the sample specify the same CDR3. The CDR3 bases that were read are TGCGCCAGCAGCCATGGGACTAGCGGCTACGAG. Translation gives CASSHGTSGYE. The entire CDR3 protein is CASSHGTSGYEQYF. V is TRBV4-1 and J is TRBJ2-7; 11 bases agree with TRBD2. The sequenced fragment ends 3 residues before the CDR3 boundary, so the rest is inferred from the germline J gene. CDR3 length: 14 residues. V lost 3 bases, J lost 3 bases, and 1 base stayed unmatched. CDR1 is MGHRA and CDR2 is YSYEKL in the germline V gene.

This clone appeared many times. The missing CDR3 end, 3 residues past where the read stops, is filled in from the germline J gene. The V call is TRBV5-1, the J call TRBJ1-3; TRBD1 matches 7 bases. Per the germline V gene, CDR1 is SGHRS and CDR2 is YFSETQ. This CDR3 is built from 16 residues. With V trimmed by 2 bases and J by 0 bases, 5 bases remained unmatched. CDR3 bases read: TGCGCCAGCAGCTTCACAGGGGTCCTCTCTGGAAACACC. As protein: CASSFTGVLSGNT. The CDR3 in full is CASSFTGVLSGNTIYF. Full variable domain (outside the CDR3, taken from reference TRBV5-1 and TRBJ1-3): KAGVTQTPRYLIKTRGQQVTLSCSPISGHRSVSWYQQTPGQGLQFLFEYFSETQRNKGNFPGRFSGRQFSNSRSEMNVSTLELGDSALYLCASSFTGVLSGNTIYFGEGSWLTVV.

This clone was seen at least ten times. The read finishes 3 residues shy of the CDR3 end, and the germline J gene is used to complete it. This chain uses TRBV5-4 with TRBJ1-4; D is perhaps TRBD1 (6 bases). The V end was cut by 2 bases, the J end by 8 bases, with 16 bases between. CDR1 SGHNT and CDR2 YYREEE come from the germline V gene (reference sequence). CDR3 length: 15 residues. The CDR3 sequence is CASSLRTVGSEKLFF. The sequenced CDR3 bases are TGTGCCAGCAGCTTAAGGACAGTAGGGAGCGAAAAA.

By share of the sample, this clone is medium-sized (0.01 to 0.1%). The CDR3 end lies 3 residues beyond the end of the read and is filled in from the germline J gene. The rearrangement links TRBV7-3 to TRBJ2-3; possible D gene TRBD2, 6 bases. CDR3 length equals 15 residues. Germline V gene data show CDR1 as SGHTA and CDR2 as FQGTGA. Deletions cut 1 base from V and 0 bases from J, with 8 bases between. CDR3 region: CASSLSGGSTDTQYF. The CDR3 DNA, read in part, is TGTGCCAGCAGCTTAAGTGGGGGGAGCACAGATACG.

This clone was seen at least ten times. The CDR3 end lies 3 residues beyond the end of the read and is filled in from the germline J gene. This chain connects TRBV19 to TRBJ1-6; D gene unclear. The V end was cut by 1 base, the J end by 6 bases, with 13 bases between. This CDR3 contains 16 residues. Germline V gene data show CDR1 as LNHDA and CDR2 as SQIVND (reference sequence). The DNA read from the CDR3 is TGTGCCAGTAGTATAGCTGACATGGCGTTTAATTCACCC. Translated: CASSIADMAFNSP. The full-length CDR3 reads as CASSIADMAFNSPLHF.

This clone was counted ten times or more. The missing CDR3 end, 3 residues past where the read stops, is filled in from the germline J gene. The V call is TRBV11-1, the J call TRBJ1-2, with TRBD1 as a possible D gene (6 bases). Germline CDR1 reads SGHAT; CDR2 reads FQDESV (reference sequence). V shed 5 bases and J shed 0 bases, with 10 bases lying between them. This CDR3 spans 14 amino acids. The CDR3 loop reads CASSRGHPNYGYTF. The sequenced part of the CDR3 DNA is TGTGCCAGCAGCCGGGGACATCCTAACTATGGC.

This clone was recorded at least ten times. The sequenced part of the CDR3 DNA is TGTGCCAGCTCGACGGGACAACCTGGCTCTGGAAACACC. Residues: CASSTGQPGSGNT. From start to end, the CDR3 is CASSTGQPGSGNTIYF. The V gene is TRBV18, the J gene TRBJ1-3, with a possible D match to TRBD1 (6 bases). The read terminates 3 residues before the CDR3 end, so the remaining end is supplied by the germline J gene. Germline V gives CDR1 KGHSH, CDR2 LQKENI. V was cut by 6 bases and J by 0 bases, with 15 bases left in between. The CDR3 covers 16 residues. The whole variable domain, remainder taken from reference TRBV18 and TRBJ1-3, is NAGVMQNPRHLVRRRGQEARLRCSPMKGHSHVYWYRQLPEEGLKFMVYLQKENIIDESGMPKERFSAEFPKEGPSILRIQQVVRGDSAAYFCASSTGQPGSGNTIYFGEGSWLTVV.

This clone was found many times. The DNA ends 3 residues before the CDR3 does, and the rest of the CDR3 is filled in from the germline J gene. The V gene is TRBV2, the J gene TRBJ2-1; 10 bases are a match to TRBD2. Germline values: CDR1 SNHLY, CDR2 FYNNEI. Trimming took 5 bases from V and 3 from J; bases not matched to a gene: 4. The CDR3 loop spans 15 amino acids. This CDR3 reads CASSTSGTIYNEQFF. Partial CDR3 DNA: TGTGCCAGCAGTACTAGCGGGACAATCTACAATGAG.

This clone was recorded many times. The observed sequence ends 3 residues before the CDR3 terminus, with the missing tail filled in from the germline J gene. The chain employs TRBV9 and TRBJ2-7, with D maybe TRBD2 (5 bases). The CDR3 covers 14 residues. V gave up 1 base and J gave up 5 bases, with 13 bases separating them. Germline V CDR1 and CDR2: SGDLS, YYNGEE. The CDR3 region is CASSVSDGENEQYF. CDR3 bases read: TGTGCCAGCAGCGTATCCGACGGGGAAAACGAG.

This clone was seen ten or more times. The read ends 3 residues before the CDR3 terminus; that terminus is restored from the germline J gene. V and J are TRBV30 and TRBJ1-2, with D perhaps TRBD1 (6 bases). V was trimmed by 0 bases and J by 3 bases, leaving 23 bases between them. In germline, CDR1 is GTSNPN, CDR2 SVGIG (reference sequence). This CDR3 region has 18 residues. The CDR3 is CAWSVRLLRVPGDYGYTF. CDR3 bases read: TGTGCCTGGAGTGTACGTCTACTCAGGGTCCCAGGGGACTATGGC.

This clone was picked up many times. The sequenced fragment ends 3 residues before the CDR3 boundary, so the rest is inferred from the germline J gene. V gene TRBV28 combines with J gene TRBJ2-2; a weak D match, TRBD1 (6 bases). V was shortened by 5 bases and J by 5 bases, with 12 bases between the two germline ends. The CDR3 consists of 14 residues. Germline V lookup: CDR1 MDHEN, CDR2 SYDVKM. CDR3 DNA, as far as it was read: TGTGCCAGCAGTCCCAGTGACAGGACCGGGGAG. Translating gives CASSPSDRTGE. The whole CDR3 sequence reads CASSPSDRTGELFF.

This clone was counted at least ten times. The read finishes 3 residues shy of the CDR3 end, and the germline J gene is used to complete it. The genes are TRBV12-3 or TRBV12-4 and TRBJ2-5; 14 bases align to TRBD2. This CDR3 is built from 17 residues. J was trimmed by 5 bases and V by 3 bases; bases with no gene match: 8. CDR3 DNA, as far as it was read: TGTGCCAGCAGTTTTAGGACTAGCGGGGGGTTTGGGGAGACC. This translates into CASSFRTSGGFGET. The whole CDR3 protein reads CASSFRTSGGFGETQYF.

Ten or more counts support this clone. The CDR3 sequence: CASQGADEQFF. Incomplete CDR3 DNA: TGTGCCTCCCAAGGGGCGGATGAG. The gene calls are TRBV10-3 and TRBJ2-1; D is possibly TRBD1 (5 bases). From the germline J gene comes the end of the CDR3, since the read stops 3 residues before it. There are 11 residues in the CDR3. The V gene's germline CDR1 is ENHRY and CDR2 SYGVKD. V was clipped by 11 bases and J by 8 bases, with 13 bases between them.

This clone occurred a few times. The sequenced fragment ends 3 residues before the CDR3 boundary, so the rest is inferred from the germline J gene. The rearrangement uses TRBV18 and TRBJ2-7, with D perhaps TRBD1 (6 bases). Germline values: CDR1 KGHSH, CDR2 LQKENI. The V end was cut by 2 bases, the J end by 0 bases, with 14 bases between. This CDR3 is 16 amino acids long. The CDR3 region is CASSPNRDGSSYEQYF. CDR3 DNA, as far as it was read: TGTGCCAGCTCACCAAACAGGGACGGAAGCTCCTACGAG.

This clone was observed at least ten times. The observed sequence ends 3 residues before the CDR3 terminus, with the missing tail filled in from the germline J gene. The chain has TRBV4-2 and TRBJ1-6, with D possibly matching TRBD1 (6 bases). V lost 0 bases and J 3 bases, leaving 9 bases between the germline ends. Germline assignment: CDR1 LGHNA and CDR2 YNFKEQ. This CDR3 region has 16 residues. CDR3 sequence reads: CASSQEQGHYNSPLHF. CDR3 DNA, as far as it was read: TGTGCCAGCAGCCAAGAGCAGGGGCACTATAATTCACCC.

This clone was counted many times. The CDR3 here is CAISEFENKDTQYF. CDR3 DNA, as far as it was read: TGTGCCATCAGTGAGTTCGAGAACAAAGATACG. The genes are TRBV10-3 and TRBJ2-3; unclear D gene. The sequence runs out 3 residues before the end of the CDR3; the remainder is reconstructed from the germline J gene. The CDR3 loop spans 14 amino acids. The V end was cut by 1 base, the J end by 5 bases, with 10 bases between. Germline-derived CDR1 and CDR2 are ENHRY and SYGVKD.

This clone was detected ten times or more. The CDR3 bases that were read are TGTGCCAGCAGCTTAGGGACAGGGGTGGGCACTGAA. It encodes CASSLGTGVGTE. The full-length CDR3 reads as CASSLGTGVGTEAFF. J is TRBJ1-1 and V is TRBV11-3; 9 bases line up with TRBD1. The CDR3 end is not reached by the read, which stops 3 residues before it; the germline J gene fills it in. Germline V gene data show CDR1 as SGHNT and CDR2 as YENEEA. The CDR3 runs to 15 residues. V was clipped by 1 base and J by 4 bases; unmatched bases: 4. The full variable domain, with the rest looked up from reference TRBV11-3 and TRBJ1-1, is EAGVVQSPRYKIIEKKQPVAFWCNPISGHNTLYWYLQNLGQGPELLIRYENEEAVDDSQLPKDRFSAERLKGVDSTLKIQPAELGDSAVYLCASSLGTGVGTEAFFGQGTRLTVV.